This entry features one T cell receptor beta chain sequence. The target antigen is unknown. This sample stems from a study of cytomegalovirus exposure and HLA in healthy donors. Overall study context: Caucasian-associated ancestry cluster membership applied to about four fifths of approximately 400 genotyped donors. Study-level points and caveats: Confirmation in vitro established that a few CMV-associated chains were specific for CMV antigens. A later analysis found that most CMV-associated TCR beta chains appeared HLA-restricted. A previous analysis found most TCR beta V segments productive roughly 87% or roughly 30% of the time.

CDR3 length: 14 amino acids. From germline, CDR1 is SGDLS and CDR2 YYNGEE. V shed 3 bases, J shed 4 bases, and the junction held 5 bases outside the gene matches. The primer mix had 60 Vbeta and 13 Jbeta primers. Method: immunoSEQ multiplex PCR; TCRdb's copy keeps in-frame clones and lacks some. The repertoire holds about 130,000 clones, with 60% to 80% as singletons. Sample: PBMCs. This receptor was obtained from a man between 25 and 39 years old in good health and CMV-seronegative. This chain connects TRBV9 to TRBJ2-7, with 9 bases lining up with TRBD2. The CDR3 region is CASSDGSGRYEQYF. The DNA for the CDR3 is TGTGCCAGCAGCGACGGGAGCGGGAGGTACGAGCAGTACTTC.